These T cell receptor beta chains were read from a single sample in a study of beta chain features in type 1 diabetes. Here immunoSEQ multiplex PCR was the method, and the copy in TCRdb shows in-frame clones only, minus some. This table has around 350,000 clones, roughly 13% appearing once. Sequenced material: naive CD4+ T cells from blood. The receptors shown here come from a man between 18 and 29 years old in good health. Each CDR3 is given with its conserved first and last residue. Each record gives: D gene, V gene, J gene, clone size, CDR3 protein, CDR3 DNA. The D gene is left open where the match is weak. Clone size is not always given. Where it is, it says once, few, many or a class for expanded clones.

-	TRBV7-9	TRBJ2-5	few	CASSLDLARVETQYF	TGTGCCAGCAGCTTAGACCTAGCGAGGGTAGAGACCCAGTACTTC
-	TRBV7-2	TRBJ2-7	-	CASSYQWSSEQYF	TGTGCCAGCAGCTACCAATGGAGTAGCGAGCAGTACTTC
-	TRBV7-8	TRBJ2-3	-	CASSLAQGDTQYF	TGTGCCAGCAGCTTAGCCCAGGGAGATACGCAGTATTTT
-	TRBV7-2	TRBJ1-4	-	CASSLARGGHEKLFF	TGTGCCAGCAGCTTAGCGAGGGGGGGGCATGAAAAACTGTTTTTT
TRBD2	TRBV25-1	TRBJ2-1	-	CASSEFGGRAYNEQFF	TGTGCCAGCAGTGAATTTGGCGGGAGGGCCTATAATGAGCAGTTCTTC
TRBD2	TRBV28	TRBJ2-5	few	CASSKTSVETQYF	TGTGCCAGCAGCAAGACTAGCGTGGAGACCCAGTACTTC
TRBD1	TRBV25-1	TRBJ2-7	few	CASSNPDRGLGEQYF	TGTGCCAGCAGCAATCCGGACAGGGGTCTTGGAGAGCAGTACTTC
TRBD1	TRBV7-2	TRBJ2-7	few	CASGWTGSGEQYF	TGTGCCAGCGGATGGACAGGGAGTGGGGAGCAGTACTTC
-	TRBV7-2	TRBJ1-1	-	CASSLTGNTEAFF	TGTGCCAGCAGCTTAACGGGTAACACTGAAGCTTTCTTT
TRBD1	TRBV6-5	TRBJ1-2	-	CASSYSGQGLVGYTF	TGTGCCAGCAGTTACTCGGGACAGGGACTTGTTGGCTACACCTTC
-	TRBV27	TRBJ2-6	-	CASSFSSSGANVLTF	TGTGCCAGCAGTTTCTCCTCCTCTGGGGCCAACGTCCTGACTTTC
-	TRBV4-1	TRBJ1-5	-	CASSQSSQGGGQPQHF	TGCGCCAGCAGTCAAAGTTCTCAGGGCGGTGGCCAGCCCCAGCATTTT
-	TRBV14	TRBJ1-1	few	CASSRGWTEAFF	TGTGCCAGCAGCCGAGGTTGGACTGAAGCTTTCTTT
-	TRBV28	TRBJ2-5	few	CASSLNVRGTQYF	TGTGCCAGCAGTTTAAACGTTCGGGGGACCCAGTACTTC
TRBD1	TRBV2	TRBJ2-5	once	CASRDRVGETQYF	TGTGCCAGTAGAGACAGGGTTGGAGAGACCCAGTACTTC
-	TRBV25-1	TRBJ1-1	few	CASISLNTEAFF	TGTGCCAGCATATCGTTGAACACTGAAGCTTTCTTT
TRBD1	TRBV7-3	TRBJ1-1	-	CASSPGTGLSEAFF	TGTGCCAGCAGCCCCGGGACAGGGTTGAGTGAAGCTTTCTTT
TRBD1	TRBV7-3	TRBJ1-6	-	CASSPTGFGSPLHF	TGTGCCAGCAGCCCGACAGGGTTCGGCTCACCCCTCCACTTT
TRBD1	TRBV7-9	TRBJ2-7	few	CASSLGGQGKQYF	TGTGCCAGCAGCTTAGGGGGACAGGGGAAGCAGTACTTC
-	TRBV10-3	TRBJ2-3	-	CAISARSYTDTQYF	TGTGCCATCAGTGCTCGTTCGTACACAGATACGCAGTATTTT
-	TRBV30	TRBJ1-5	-	CAWSIQGQPQHF	TGTGCCTGGAGTATACAGGGACAGCCCCAGCATTTT
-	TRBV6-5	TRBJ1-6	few	CASSYSRYNSPLHF	TGTGCCAGCAGTTACTCACGGTATAATTCACCCCTCCACTTT
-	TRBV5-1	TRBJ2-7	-	CASSSGDRSYEQYF	TGCGCCAGCAGCAGCGGAGACAGGTCCTACGAGCAGTACTTC
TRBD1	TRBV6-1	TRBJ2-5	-	CASTTGTGGETQYF	TGTGCCAGCACCACAGGGACAGGCGGGGAGACCCAGTACTTC
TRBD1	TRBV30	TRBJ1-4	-	CAWNMGQDNEKLFF	TGTGCCTGGAATATGGGACAGGATAATGAAAAACTGTTTTTT
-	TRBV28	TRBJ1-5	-	CASIGQFNQPQHF	TGTGCCAGCATTGGGCAATTCAATCAGCCCCAGCATTTT
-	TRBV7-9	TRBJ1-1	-	CASSSRDSYAFF	TGTGCCAGCAGCTCCCGCGACTCATATGCTTTCTTT
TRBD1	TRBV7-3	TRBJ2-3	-	CASSFTGGDTQYF	TGTGCCAGCAGTTTTACAGGGGGGGATACGCAGTATTTT
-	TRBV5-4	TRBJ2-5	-	CASSLDYQETQYF	TGTGCCAGCAGCTTGGACTATCAAGAGACCCAGTACTTC
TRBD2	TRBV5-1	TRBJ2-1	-	CASSPTSVEQFF	TGCGCCAGCAGCCCTACTAGCGTTGAGCAGTTCTTC
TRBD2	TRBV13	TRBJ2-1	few	CASSPTSGRRHNEQFF	TGTGCCAGCAGCCCGACTAGCGGGAGGCGCCACAATGAGCAGTTCTTC
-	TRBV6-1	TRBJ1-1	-	CASSDPGGQNTEAFF	TGTGCCAGCAGTGATCCGGGGGGCCAGAACACTGAAGCTTTCTTT
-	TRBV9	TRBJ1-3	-	CASSDRHNSGNTIYF	TGTGCCAGCAGTGATCGACACAACTCTGGAAACACCATATATTTT
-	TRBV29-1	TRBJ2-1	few	CSVEAGALTQFF	TGCAGCGTTGAAGCAGGGGCCCTAACTCAGTTCTTC
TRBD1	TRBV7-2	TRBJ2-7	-	CASRGQGLSYEQYF	TGTGCCAGCAGGGGACAGGGCCTATCCTACGAGCAGTACTTC
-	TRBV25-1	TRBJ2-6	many	CASSVSRSGANVLTF	TGTGCCAGCAGTGTGTCCCGCTCTGGGGCCAACGTCCTGACTTTC
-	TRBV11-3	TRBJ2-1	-	CASSPGLIYNEQFF	TGTGCCAGCAGTCCAGGCTTGATCTACAATGAGCAGTTCTTC
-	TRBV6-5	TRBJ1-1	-	CASSKLQGRGAFF	TGTGCCAGCAGTAAATTACAGGGTCGTGGTGCTTTCTTT
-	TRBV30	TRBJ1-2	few	CAWGQGGGYTF	TGTGCCTGGGGTCAGGGAGGTGGCTACACCTTC
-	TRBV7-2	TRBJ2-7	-	CASSVRTDLSYEQYF	TGTGCCAGCAGCGTCCGGACAGATCTCTCCTACGAGCAGTACTTC
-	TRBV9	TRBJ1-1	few	CASSVDANEAFF	TGTGCCAGCAGCGTAGATGCTAATGAAGCTTTCTTT
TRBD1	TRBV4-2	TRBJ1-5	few	CASSQDPGQDLRPQHF	TGTGCCAGCAGCCAAGATCCCGGACAGGACTTGCGGCCCCAGCATTTT
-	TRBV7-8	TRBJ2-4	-	CASSSPRNIQYF	TGTGCCAGCAGCTCCCCCCGAAACATTCAGTACTTC
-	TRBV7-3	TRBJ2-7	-	CASSLSPGYEQYF	TGTGCCAGCAGCCTGAGTCCGGGCTACGAGCAGTACTTC
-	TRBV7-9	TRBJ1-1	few	CASSARGNTEAFF	TGTGCCAGCAGCGCCAGGGGTAACACTGAAGCTTTCTTT
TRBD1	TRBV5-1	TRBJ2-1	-	CASSPGDRRNEQFF	TGCGCCAGCAGCCCCGGGGACAGGAGAAATGAGCAGTTCTTC
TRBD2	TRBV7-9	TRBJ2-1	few	CASSYPSGSGLNEQFF	TGTGCCAGCAGCTACCCTAGCGGCTCGGGTCTCAATGAGCAGTTCTTC
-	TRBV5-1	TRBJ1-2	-	CASSLQGFYGYTF	TGCGCCAGCAGCTTGCAGGGATTCTATGGCTACACCTTC
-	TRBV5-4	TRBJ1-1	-	CASSPVIGQEAFF	TGTGCCAGCAGCCCGGTTATTGGACAGGAAGCTTTCTTT
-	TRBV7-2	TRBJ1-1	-	CASSSPTRAEAFF	TGTGCCAGCTCCTCCCCGACCCGGGCTGAAGCTTTCTTT
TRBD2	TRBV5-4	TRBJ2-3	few	CASRRTSGGFTDTQYF	TGTGCCAGCAGACGGACTAGCGGGGGCTTCACAGATACGCAGTATTTT
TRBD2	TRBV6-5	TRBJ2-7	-	CASRRLAGSYEQYF	TGTGCCAGCAGGCGACTAGCGGGGTCGTACGAGCAGTACTTC
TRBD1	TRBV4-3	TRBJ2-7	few	CASSPRQGAYEQYF	TGCGCCAGCAGCCCTCGACAGGGGGCCTACGAGCAGTACTTC
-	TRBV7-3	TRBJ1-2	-	CASSEGSYGYTF	TGTGCCAGCAGCGAAGGGAGCTATGGCTACACCTTC
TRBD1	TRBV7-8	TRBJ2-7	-	CASSLRAMGQGAHEQYF	TGTGCCAGCAGCTTACGGGCGATGGGACAGGGGGCCCACGAGCAGTACTTC
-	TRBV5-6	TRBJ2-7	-	CASSLARIISYEQYF	TGTGCCAGCAGCTTGGCGCGGATTATCTCCTACGAGCAGTACTTC